These T cell receptor beta chains were read from a single sample in a study of early T cells in non-severe SARS-CoV-2 infection. TCRdb re-called the 5' RACE reads through MiXCR, storing one row per CDR3 protein. The sample lists 95,000 to 110,000 distinct CDR3 sequences, around 10% occurring once. Sequencing was performed on whole blood. These receptors all come from an adult who was a healthcare worker with PCR-confirmed SARS-CoV-2 infection or an uninfected control (not recorded which). Both conserved end residues are part of each CDR3. A D gene is named only where the DNA matches it firmly. Only part of the rows carry a size: once, few, many, or a class if the clone is expanded.

D: -
J: TRBJ1-4
V: TRBV12-2
size: -
CDR3: CASRPLSSGEDEKLFF
DNA: TGTGCAAGTCGCCCCCTATCGTCCGGGGAAGACGAAAAACTGTTTTTT

D: -
J: TRBJ2-2
V: TRBV6-6
size: few
CDR3: CASGAGNSGELFF
DNA: TGTGCCAGCGGGGCAGGGAATTCCGGGGAGCTGTTTTTT

D: -
J: TRBJ2-3
V: TRBV6-2/TRBV6-3
size: -
CDR3: CASSYSRRLSTDTQYF
DNA: TGTGCCAGCAGTTACAGCAGGAGACTGAGCACAGATACGCAGTATTTT

D: TRBD1
J: TRBJ2-1
V: TRBV12-3/TRBV12-4
size: -
CDR3: CASSPDRGSYNEQFF
DNA: TGTGCCAGCAGCCCGGACAGGGGTTCCTACAATGAGCAGTTCTTC

D: -
J: TRBJ2-1
V: TRBV5-1
size: few
CDR3: CASAGGTLNNEQFF
DNA: TGCGCCAGCGCCGGGGGGACACTTAACAATGAGCAGTTCTTC

D: TRBD2
J: TRBJ2-2
V: TRBV20-1
size: -
CDR3: CSAGLAGVTGELFF
DNA: TGCAGTGCTGGGCTAGCGGGAGTCACCGGGGAGCTGTTTTTT

D: -
J: TRBJ1-1
V: TRBV7-2
size: few
CDR3: CASGPVSVEAFF
DNA: TGTGCCAGCGGTCCGGTTTCGGTTGAAGCTTTCTTT

D: TRBD2
J: TRBJ2-2
V: TRBV3-1
size: many
CDR3: CASSLTSGSPGELFF
DNA: TGTGCCAGCAGCCTAACTAGCGGGAGCCCCGGGGAGCTGTTTTTT

D: TRBD1
J: TRBJ2-4
V: TRBV7-8
size: many
CDR3: CASSPDRGRVGNIQYF
DNA: TGTGCCAGCAGCCCGGACAGGGGGCGTGTGGGCAACATTCAGTACTTC

D: TRBD2
J: TRBJ2-7
V: TRBV25-1
size: many
CDR3: CASSAPAGETAEQYF
DNA: TGTGCCAGCAGTGCCCCGGCGGGGGAGACCGCCGAGCAGTACTTC

D: TRBD2
J: TRBJ2-1
V: TRBV7-2
size: many
CDR3: CASSFGGRINNEQFF
DNA: TGTGCCAGCAGCTTCGGCGGGAGGATAAACAATGAGCAGTTCTTC

D: -
J: TRBJ2-7
V: TRBV6-6
size: few
CDR3: CASSLDGTYEQYF
DNA: TGTGCCAGCAGTCTGGACGGGACCTACGAGCAGTACTTC

D: -
J: TRBJ2-4
V: TRBV7-2
size: -
CDR3: CASSPSRDPAVF
DNA: TGTGCCAGCAGTCCCTCCCGGGACCCCGCCGTCTTC

D: TRBD1
J: TRBJ1-4
V: TRBV9
size: -
CDR3: CASSVGGRTGPNEKLFF
DNA: TGTGCCAGCAGCGTAGGGGGCCGGACAGGGCCGAATGAAAAACTGTTTTTT

D: TRBD2
J: TRBJ2-2
V: TRBV20-1
size: -
CDR3: CSARMTSGRVEGELFF
DNA: TGCAGTGCTAGGATGACTAGCGGGAGGGTTGAAGGGGAGCTGTTTTTT

D: TRBD2
J: TRBJ2-3
V: TRBV14
size: many
CDR3: CASSSAGEVWSLHTQYF
DNA: TGTGCCAGCTCCAGCGCGGGAGAGGTTTGGAGCCTGCATACGCAGTATTTT

D: -
J: TRBJ1-1
V: TRBV15
size: few
CDR3: CATSRDRGGPAEAFF
DNA: TGTGCCACCAGCAGAGATCGTGGGGGGCCGGCTGAAGCTTTCTTT

D: -
J: TRBJ1-1
V: TRBV29-1
size: -
CDR3: CSVSQGVNTEAFF
DNA: TGCAGCGTGTCACAGGGAGTGAACACTGAAGCTTTCTTT

D: -
J: TRBJ2-3
V: TRBV10-1
size: many
CDR3: CASSEEGLSTDTQYF
DNA: TGCGCCAGCAGTGAGGAAGGGTTATCCACAGATACGCAGTATTTT

D: -
J: TRBJ1-1
V: TRBV5-4
size: -
CDR3: CASSRSTGFTEAFF
DNA: TGTGCCAGCAGCCGAAGCACAGGGTTCACTGAAGCTTTCTTT

D: -
J: TRBJ2-5
V: TRBV2
size: few
CDR3: CASNPGARGETQYF
DNA: TGTGCCAGCAATCCGGGGGCAAGAGGGGAGACCCAGTACTTC

D: -
J: TRBJ2-7
V: TRBV27
size: few
CDR3: CASSLRGAGPGEQYF
DNA: TGTGCCAGCAGCCTACGTGGGGCAGGCCCTGGCGAGCAGTACTTC

D: -
J: TRBJ1-1
V: TRBV29-1
size: many
CDR3: CSVEEGALF
DNA: TGCAGCGTTGAAGAGGGGGCCTTGTTT

D: -
J: TRBJ2-2
V: TRBV6-1
size: -
CDR3: CASSVTRDSYTGELFF
DNA: TGTGCCAGCAGTGTAACCCGGGACTCCTACACCGGGGAGCTGTTTTTT

D: -
J: TRBJ2-1
V: TRBV20-1
size: -
CDR3: CSAVRPHSEQFF
DNA: TGCAGTGCCGTACGCCCCCATAGTGAGCAGTTCTTC

D: TRBD2
J: TRBJ2-7
V: TRBV28
size: -
CDR3: CASRPGLARYEQYF
DNA: TGTGCCAGCAGGCCGGGACTAGCGAGATACGAGCAGTACTTC

D: -
J: TRBJ1-5
V: TRBV7-8
size: many
CDR3: CASSLVAQPQHF
DNA: TGTGCCAGCAGCTTAGTGGCTCAGCCCCAGCATTTT

D: -
J: TRBJ2-7
V: TRBV3-1
size: -
CDR3: CASSHNEGFFSYEQYF
DNA: TGTGCCAGCAGCCATAACGAGGGGTTCTTCTCCTACGAGCAGTACTTC

D: TRBD2
J: TRBJ2-1
V: TRBV12-3/TRBV12-4
size: -
CDR3: CASRPGTSGYNEQFF
DNA: TGTGCCAGCAGGCCTGGGACTAGCGGCTACAATGAGCAGTTCTTC

D: TRBD2
J: TRBJ2-3
V: TRBV28
size: -
CDR3: CASEREDTQYF
DNA: TGTGCCAGCGAGCGGGAGGATACGCAGTATTTT

D: -
J: TRBJ1-1
V: TRBV5-4
size: many
CDR3: CASSLESQNTEAFF
DNA: TGTGCCAGCAGCTTGGAAAGTCAGAACACTGAAGCTTTCTTT

D: TRBD2
J: TRBJ2-1
V: TRBV7-8
size: few
CDR3: CASSPRLAGGLNNEQFF
DNA: TGTGCCAGCAGCCCCAGACTAGCGGGAGGGCTGAACAATGAGCAGTTCTTC

D: TRBD2
J: TRBJ2-3
V: TRBV4-1
size: many
CDR3: CASSPVIAGGPGDTQYF
DNA: TGCGCCAGCAGCCCGGTTATAGCGGGAGGGCCTGGAGATACGCAGTATTTT

D: TRBD2
J: TRBJ2-7
V: TRBV2
size: -
CDR3: CASSEVTSGPGEQYF
DNA: TGTGCCAGCAGTGAGGTGACTAGCGGGCCCGGGGAGCAGTACTTC

D: -
J: TRBJ1-3
V: TRBV29-1
size: -
CDR3: CSVATDSGNTIYF
DNA: TGCAGCGTTGCGACGGATTCTGGAAACACCATATATTTT

D: -
J: TRBJ2-1
V: TRBV11-1
size: once
CDR3: CASSLEWNEQFF
DNA: TGTGCCAGCAGCTTAGAGTGGAATGAGCAGTTCTTC

D: -
J: TRBJ1-3
V: TRBV4-3
size: many
CDR3: CASSQTRTAPQNTIYF
DNA: TGCGCCAGCAGCCAGACAAGGACAGCGCCACAAAACACCATATATTTT

D: -
J: TRBJ2-5
V: TRBV28
size: -
CDR3: CASSQPGETQYF
DNA: TGTGCCAGCAGTCAGCCCGGGGAGACCCAGTACTTC

D: -
J: TRBJ2-7
V: TRBV2
size: many
CDR3: CASSPAFGHEQYF
DNA: TGTGCCAGCAGCCCGGCATTCGGCCACGAGCAGTACTTC

D: TRBD1
J: TRBJ2-7
V: TRBV10-1
size: -
CDR3: CATTLDRGRLGEQYF
DNA: TGCGCCACCACCTTAGACAGGGGCCGTCTGGGGGAGCAGTACTTC

D: -
J: TRBJ2-3
V: TRBV27
size: many
CDR3: CASSAAPSAEQTDTQYF
DNA: TGTGCCAGCAGTGCCGCACCTAGCGCAGAACAGACAGATACGCAGTATTTT

D: -
J: TRBJ1-1
V: TRBV20-1
size: many
CDR3: CSAQRGRPNTEAFF
DNA: TGCAGTGCGCAGCGGGGCAGGCCGAACACTGAAGCTTTCTTT

D: TRBD2
J: TRBJ2-3
V: TRBV20-1
size: -
CDR3: CSARLADRTDTQYF
DNA: TGCAGTGCTAGACTAGCGGACCGCACAGATACGCAGTATTTT

D: -
J: TRBJ1-1
V: TRBV4-2
size: many
CDR3: CASSQDRKGGTEAFF
DNA: TGTGCCAGCAGCCAAGATCGGAAGGGTGGCACTGAAGCTTTCTTT

D: -
J: TRBJ1-2
V: TRBV6-5
size: large
CDR3: CASSLKTGTIYGYTF
DNA: TGTGCCAGCAGCCTAAAGACCGGGACCATCTATGGCTACACCTTC

D: -
J: TRBJ2-3
V: TRBV7-2
size: -
CDR3: CASSPQAPDTQYF
DNA: TGTGCCAGCAGCCCGCAGGCCCCAGATACGCAGTATTTT

D: TRBD2
J: TRBJ2-2
V: TRBV5-1
size: few
CDR3: CASSYGLAGVSTGELFF
DNA: TGCGCCAGCAGCTACGGACTAGCGGGAGTCAGCACCGGGGAGCTGTTTTTT

D: -
J: TRBJ2-1
V: TRBV7-8
size: few
CDR3: CASSRTALSEQFF
DNA: TGTGCCAGCAGCCGGACAGCCCTCTCGGAGCAGTTCTTC

D: -
J: TRBJ2-3
V: TRBV11-2
size: -
CDR3: CASSPPSSTDTQYF
DNA: TGTGCCAGCAGCCCCCCATCCAGTACCGATACGCAGTATTTT

D: -
J: TRBJ2-4
V: TRBV19
size: few
CDR3: CASRPSGGKNIQYF
DNA: TGTGCCAGTAGGCCTTCCGGGGGCAAAAACATTCAGTACTTC

D: -
J: TRBJ1-1
V: TRBV6-2/TRBV6-3
size: many
CDR3: CASRRPGTMNTEAFF
DNA: TGTGCCAGCAGAAGACCCGGGACCATGAACACTGAAGCTTTCTTT

D: TRBD2
J: TRBJ2-7
V: TRBV20-1
size: -
CDR3: CSARDSTSVAYEQYF
DNA: TGCAGTGCTAGAGATTCGACTAGCGTCGCCTACGAGCAGTACTTC

D: -
J: TRBJ2-3
V: TRBV7-2
size: -
CDR3: CASSFRLLGTDTQYF
DNA: TGTGCCAGCAGCTTTCGACTTCTAGGCACAGATACGCAGTATTTT

D: -
J: TRBJ1-1
V: TRBV5-1
size: many
CDR3: CATKSPGVSEAFF
DNA: TGCGCCACCAAATCGCCAGGCGTTTCTGAAGCTTTCTTT

D: TRBD2
J: TRBJ2-1
V: TRBV6-5
size: few
CDR3: CASSLRTSGYVKEQFF
DNA: TGTGCCAGCAGTTTGAGGACTAGCGGCTACGTCAAGGAGCAGTTCTTC

D: TRBD1
J: TRBJ1-1
V: TRBV6-6
size: many
CDR3: CASSFTGTGGVWAFF
DNA: TGTGCCAGCAGTTTTACCGGGACAGGGGGCGTCTGGGCTTTCTTT

D: -
J: TRBJ2-1
V: TRBV5-1
size: -
CDR3: CASSLVGGAYNEQFF
DNA: TGCGCCAGCAGCTTGGTTGGGGGCGCCTACAATGAGCAGTTCTTC

D: -
J: TRBJ1-1
V: TRBV10-1
size: many
CDR3: CASPTSYTEAFF
DNA: TGCGCCTCTCCGACCTCTTACACTGAAGCTTTCTTT

D: -
J: TRBJ1-5
V: TRBV7-9
size: few
CDR3: CATQLGDQPQHF
DNA: TGTGCCACCCAGTTGGGGGATCAGCCCCAGCATTTT

D: -
J: TRBJ2-3
V: TRBV10-3
size: -
CDR3: CAISPRDLDTQYF
DNA: TGTGCCATCAGTCCCCGGGACCTAGATACGCAGTATTTT